The source of this T cell receptor (beta chain) is a study of blood T cell repertoires in COVID-19. This table comes from immunoSEQ multiplex PCR, and its TCRdb copy is limited to in-frame clones, with some not included. The profile covers roughly 260,000 clones, with roughly 80% appearing a single time and roughly 4.7% taken by the ten largest. This CDR3 comprises 17 residues. Germline V gene sequence: CDR1 MDHEN, CDR2 SYDVKM. With 8 bases clipped from V and 1 base from J, the junction kept 14 bases outside the gene matches. Sequencing input: peripheral blood. This chain joins TRBV28 and TRBJ1-5; 7 positions agree with TRBD1. This receptor was identified in a woman in her 70s with acute or convalescent COVID-19. The DNA for the CDR3 is TGTGCCAGCTTCCCGGGAGGGGGCCTCTTCAGCAATCAGCCCCAGCATTTT. Protein sequence: CASFPGGGLFSNQPQHF.